Presented here are 19 T cell receptor beta chains from one specimen sequenced in a study of response to subunit inactivated influenza vaccine. MiXCR, run by TCRdb on the RT-PCR reads, gives a single entry per CDR3 protein. The repertoire has 650,000 to 800,000 distinct CDR3 sequences, approximately 15% of them found once; the top ten carry 6.5% to 8.5%. Sequencing used PBMCs from blood, obtained 14 to 15 days before vaccination. These receptors all stem from a man aged 45-65 years who received an inactivated influenza vaccine.

This clonotype came up many times. This sequence joins TRBV29-1 and TRBJ2-1; 9 bases match TRBD2. The CDR3 covers 15 residues. The ends lost 5 bases at V and 7 bases at J; junction bases unmatched: 12. Germline values: CDR1 SQVTM, CDR2 ANQGSEA. CDR3 sequence reads: CSVRVNSGSRNEQFF. DNA for the CDR3: TGCAGCGTTCGGGTAAATAGCGGGAGTAGGAATGAGCAGTTCTTC.

There are a few counts of this clonotype. This rearrangement joins TRBV4-2 to TRBJ2-5; the match to TRBD2 covers 7 bases. The V and J ends lost 3 bases and 0 bases, in that order; junction bases with no gene match: 1. Germline V gene sequence: CDR1 LGHNA, CDR2 YNFKEQ. The CDR3 length is 14 residues. CDR3 in DNA: TGTGCCAGCAGCCAGGGACTACACCAAGAGACCCAGTACTTC. Encoded protein: CASSQGLHQETQYF.

CDR3: CATSQSAGDIQYF. The CDR3 nucleotides are TGTGCCACCAGTCAGTCGGCAGGTGACATTCAGTACTTC. The chain recombines TRBV15 with TRBJ2-4; D is undetermined. CDR1 LNHNV and CDR2 YYDKDF come from the germline V gene (reference sequence). CDR3 size: 13 residues. V shed 6 bases and J shed 8 bases, with 14 bases lying between them.

This clonotype was seen ten or more times. For the CDR3, the DNA is TGTGCCAGCAGCCAATTTGATGGCTACACCTTC. It encodes CASSQFDGYTF. V and J are TRBV14 and TRBJ1-2; no clear D. V lost 2 bases, J lost 6 bases, and 4 bases lay in between. The V gene's germline CDR1 is SGHDN and CDR2 FVKESK. The CDR3 length is 11 residues.

This clonotype was detected a few times. The chain carries TRBV7-6 and TRBJ2-3, with 9 bases lining up with TRBD1. Per germline, CDR1 SGHVS and CDR2 FNYEAQ. The V gene end was trimmed by 5 bases and the J gene end by 5 bases; junction bases not matched to a gene: 8. The CDR3 covers 15 residues. In nucleotides, the CDR3 is TGTGCCAGCAGCGAGGGGACAGGGCCCAGAGATACGCAGTATTTT. Translating gives CASSEGTGPRDTQYF. The full variable domain, in which reference TRBV7-6 and TRBJ2-3 provide the parts outside the CDR3, is GAGVSQSPRYKVTKRGQDVALRCDPISGHVSLYWYRQALGQGPEFLTYFNYEAQQDKSGLPNDRFSAERPEGSISTLTIQRTEQRDSAMYRCASSEGTGPRDTQYFGPGTRLTVL.

This chain uses TRBV20-1 with TRBJ2-1; D gene ambiguous. Germline V CDR1 and CDR2: DFQATT, SNEGSKA (reference sequence). The V end lost 3 bases, the J end lost 4 bases, and 10 bases lay between the germline ends. This CDR3 contains 13 residues. CDR3 sequence reads: CSASQIMYNEQFF. CDR3 sequence (DNA): TGCAGTGCTAGCCAGATAATGTACAATGAGCAGTTCTTC.

This clonotype was found many times. This chain links TRBV12-3 or TRBV12-4 with TRBJ1-6, with TRBD1 as a possible D gene (5 bases). Trimming pared 3 bases from V and 5 bases from J, leaving 8 bases between. The CDR3 contains 14 residues. The CDR3 here is CASSFLGDNSPLHF. The CDR3 nucleotides read TGTGCCAGCAGTTTTTTAGGGGATAATTCACCCCTCCACTTT.

This clonotype was counted a few times. The V call is TRBV9, the J call TRBJ2-5, with TRBD2 matching 10 bases. V lost 0 bases, J lost 1 base, and 3 bases stayed unmatched. Looked up from germline, CDR1 is SGDLS and CDR2 is YYNGEE. The CDR3 length is 16 residues. CDR3 sequence reads: CASSVDSGRTQETQYF. CDR3 DNA sequence: TGTGCCAGCAGCGTAGATAGCGGGAGGACCCAAGAGACCCAGTACTTC.

This clonotype was found many times. The gene calls are TRBV4-1 and TRBJ1-1; D is uncertain. V was trimmed by 0 bases and J by 1 base, leaving 18 bases between them. Germline V gene data show CDR1 as MGHRA and CDR2 as YSYEKL. This CDR3 comprises 18 residues. The CDR3 region is CASSQDQAILGRNTEAFF. Here the CDR3 DNA reads TGCGCCAGCAGCCAAGATCAGGCCATTTTGGGCAGGAACACTGAAGCTTTCTTT.

This clonotype has a handful of counts. The chain combines TRBV9 with TRBJ2-1, with TRBD2 identical over 11 bases. The J segment lost 6 bases and the V segment lost 3 bases, leaving 8 bases of the junction unmatched. The CDR3 covers 16 residues. Germline CDR1 is SGDLS and CDR2 is YYNGEE. The CDR3 DNA reads TGTGCCAGCAGCGCAATAGCGGGGGGGCCCGTCAATGAGCAGTTCTTC. Translated, it gives CASSAIAGGPVNEQFF.

A few counts support this clonotype. The chain has TRBV11-3 and TRBJ2-2; 9 bases match TRBD2. Germline lookup yields CDR1 SGHNT and CDR2 YENEEA. V lost 5 bases and J lost 3; bases outside the gene matches: 4. The CDR3 loop spans 15 amino acids. DNA of the CDR3: TGTGCCAGCAGCCCCGGGACTAGCCACACCGGGGAGCTGTTTTTT. It translates to CASSPGTSHTGELFF. The whole variable domain, filled in from reference TRBV11-3 and TRBJ2-2, reads EAGVVQSPRYKIIEKKQPVAFWCNPISGHNTLYWYLQNLGQGPELLIRYENEEAVDDSQLPKDRFSAERLKGVDSTLKIQPAELGDSAVYLCASSPGTSHTGELFFGEGSRLTVL.

This clonotype has just a few counts. The chain is built from TRBV19 and TRBJ2-2; a possible D gene is TRBD1 (6 bases). CDR3 length equals 13 residues. Trimming stripped 10 bases from V and 7 bases from J, with 16 bases between. Germline values: CDR1 LNHDA, CDR2 SQIVND (reference sequence). CDR3 in amino acids: CATKQGYGGELFF. DNA for the CDR3: TGTGCCACAAAACAGGGTTACGGCGGGGAGCTGTTTTTT. Drawing the rest from reference TRBV19 and TRBJ2-2, the complete variable domain is DGGITQSPKYLFRKEGQNVTLSCEQNLNHDAMYWYRQDPGQGLRLIYYSQIVNDFQKGDIAEGYSVSREKKESFPLTVTSAQKNPTAFYLCATKQGYGGELFFGEGSRLTVL.

The chain joins TRBV5-6 to TRBJ2-5; D is perhaps TRBD1 (5 bases). Germline-derived CDR1 and CDR2 are SGHDT and YYEEEE. CDR3 length: 15 residues. The V end was cut by 3 bases, the J end by 3 bases, with 15 bases between. The CDR3, as DNA: TGTGCCAGCAGCTCAATAACCAGGGTAGAAGAGACCCAGTACTTC. Its translation is CASSSITRVEETQYF. Using reference TRBV5-6 and TRBJ2-5 for the parts outside the CDR3, the full variable domain is DAGVTQSPTHLIKTRGQQVTLRCSPKSGHDTVSWYQQALGQGPQFIFQYYEEEERQRGNFPDRFSGHQFPNYSSELNVNALLLGDSALYLCASSSITRVEETQYFGPGTRLLVL.

CDR3 loop: CSVEDRGAGALREQYF. The CDR3 DNA is TGCAGCGTTGAAGATCGAGGCGCAGGGGCATTGAGAGAGCAGTACTTC. The rearrangement links TRBV29-1 to TRBJ2-7, with a possible D match to TRBD1 (6 bases). Trimming cost V 0 bases and J 7 bases, with 22 bases left between them. Germline loops: CDR1 SQVTM, CDR2 ANQGSEA. The CDR3 has 16 amino acids.

This clonotype was seen more than once but under ten times. As DNA, the CDR3 is TGCAGCGCGACGGGACTTGTGGATACGCAGTATTTT. Translated: CSATGLVDTQYF. The chain combines TRBV29-1 with TRBJ2-3, with TRBD2 as a possible D gene (6 bases). There are 12 residues in the CDR3. The germline V and J ends were trimmed by 7 bases and 6 bases, with 14 bases remaining between them. From germline, CDR1 is SQVTM and CDR2 ANQGSEA.

This chain joins TRBV6-2 or TRBV6-3 and TRBJ2-3; perhaps TRBD2 as D (5 bases). The germline CDR1 and CDR2 sequences are MNHEY and SVGEGT. This CDR3 spans 16 amino acids. Trimming took 3 bases from V and 4 from J, leaving 17 bases between them. The CDR3 DNA sequence: TGTGCCAGCAGTTATGATCTAGCAGCTAGCTCAGATACGCAGTATTTT. Translated: CASSYDLAASSDTQYF.

This chain links TRBV6-2 or TRBV6-3 with TRBJ2-1, with D maybe TRBD1 (8 bases). There are 17 residues in the CDR3. Germline V CDR1 and CDR2: MNHEY, SVGEGT. Trimming shortened V by 2 bases and J by 1 base, and 15 bases separated the two germline ends. The CDR3 spells CASSYTTGGGSYNEQFF. The CDR3, as DNA: TGTGCCAGCAGTTACACTACAGGGGGAGGGTCCTACAATGAGCAGTTCTTC.

This clonotype was counted ten times or more. V usage is TRBV12-3 or TRBV12-4 and J usage is TRBJ2-5; no reliable D call. CDR3 length: 13 amino acids. Trimming took off 4 bases at V and 1 base at J, with 7 bases between the two ends. CDR3 sequence: CASSSWAQETQYF. CDR3 sequence (DNA): TGTGCCAGCAGTTCCTGGGCCCAAGAGACCCAGTACTTC.

This clonotype has a handful of counts. V and J are TRBV25-1 and TRBJ2-7, with D unresolved. The CDR3 spans 13 residues. Germline assignment: CDR1 MGHDK and CDR2 SYGVNS. V lost 1 base to trimming and J lost 3 bases, with 7 bases between them. The CDR3 DNA reads as TGTGCCAGCAGTGAATGGACGGGCTACGAGCAGTACTTC. This sequence encodes CASSEWTGYEQYF.